The present T cell receptor beta chain was sequenced within a study of identical twins. V shed 5 bases, J shed 8 bases, and the junction held 11 bases outside the gene matches. Germline CDR1 SGHVS, CDR2 FQNEAQ. The CDR3 sequence is 16 residues long. This clonotype was counted only a few times. TCRdb processed the 5' RACE reads anew with MiXCR; each CDR3 protein has one entry. The sample holds hundreds of thousands of distinct CDR3 sequences, approximately 13% seen once. Another study also made use of these data, one on yellow fever vaccine responses in identical twins.

The receptor was derived from a woman under 30 in good health. The gene calls are TRBV7-8 and TRBJ2-1; 11 bases align to TRBD2. The material sequenced was PBMCs. The CDR3 nucleotides read TGTGCCAGCAGCATCCGCCCTAGCGGGAGGCTCCATGAGCAGTTCTTC. Translated: CASSIRPSGRLHEQFF.